The 17 T cell receptor beta chains below come from one sample, sequenced in a study of blood T cell repertoires in COVID-19. Clones were read by immunoSEQ multiplex PCR, and TCRdb kept only the in-frame ones, dropping some. The sample contains roughly 250,000 clones, over 70% of which appear only once. The sequenced sample consisted of peripheral blood. The receptor source for this set is a man aged 40-49 years with active or convalescent COVID-19.

V and J are TRBV5-4 and TRBJ1-1, with D possibly TRBD1 on 5 matching bases. Trimming stripped 4 bases from V and 0 bases from J, with 10 bases between. Germline lookup yields CDR1 SGHNT and CDR2 YYREEE (reference sequence). This CDR3 spans 14 amino acids. The CDR3: CASSLRDLNTEAFF. The CDR3 bases are TGTGCCAGCAGCCTCCGGGACTTGAACACTGAAGCTTTCTTT.

V gene TRBV25-1 combines with J gene TRBJ2-1; D remains unclear. Trimming pared 7 bases from V and 3 bases from J, leaving 4 bases between. This CDR3 comprises 11 residues. Per the germline V gene, CDR1 is MGHDK and CDR2 is SYGVNS. CDR3 sequence (DNA): TGTGCCAGCACACTCTACAATGAGCAGTTCTTC. It encodes CASTLYNEQFF. The whole variable domain, filled in from reference TRBV25-1 and TRBJ2-1, reads EADIYQTPRYLVIGTGKKITLECSQTMGHDKMYWYQQDPGMELHLIHYSYGVNSTEKGDLSSESTVSRIRTEHFPLTLESARPSHTSQYLCASTLYNEQFFGPGTRLTVL.

The chain combines TRBV7-9 with TRBJ2-1; 7 nucleotides align to TRBD1. V gave up 5 bases and J gave up 3 bases; unmatched junction bases: 10. CDR3 length: 16 residues. The V gene's germline CDR1 is SEHNR and CDR2 FQNEAQ (reference sequence). For the CDR3, the DNA is TGTGCCAGCAGCAACCCACCGGGACAGAACTACAATGAGCAGTTCTTC. This encodes CASSNPPGQNYNEQFF. Combining the CDR3 with reference TRBV7-9 and TRBJ2-1 gives the whole variable domain DTGVSQNPRHKITKRGQNVTFRCDPISEHNRLYWYRQTLGQGPEFLTYFQNEAQLEKSRLLSDRFSAERPKGSFSTLEIQRTEQGDSAMYLCASSNPPGQNYNEQFFGPGTRLTVL.

The chain links TRBV11-3 to TRBJ2-1; 9 nucleotides agree with TRBD2. Germline V CDR1 and CDR2: SGHNT, YENEEA. V lost 2 bases and J lost 7; bases outside the gene matches: 6. The CDR3 covers 15 residues. CDR3 protein: CASSLRVAGENEQFF. CDR3 sequence (DNA): TGTGCCAGCAGCTTAAGGGTAGCGGGAGAAAATGAGCAGTTCTTC. Complete variable domain (other parts from reference TRBV11-3 and TRBJ2-1): EAGVVQSPRYKIIEKKQPVAFWCNPISGHNTLYWYLQNLGQGPELLIRYENEEAVDDSQLPKDRFSAERLKGVDSTLKIQPAELGDSAVYLCASSLRVAGENEQFFGPGTRLTVL.

The chain employs TRBV30 and TRBJ2-1; 13 nucleotides agree with TRBD2. V was clipped by 1 base and J by 0 bases; unmatched bases: 6. The CDR3 runs to 18 residues. In germline, CDR1 is GTSNPN, CDR2 SVGIG (reference sequence). In DNA, the CDR3 is TGTGCCTGGAGTGGGACTAGCGGGGGTCCGAGCTCCTACAATGAGCAGTTCTTC. It encodes CAWSGTSGGPSSYNEQFF.

The chain employs TRBV7-2 and TRBJ1-1; 7 bases align to TRBD1. This CDR3 contains 12 residues. The germline gives CDR1 SGHTA, CDR2 FQGNSA. After removal of 5 bases from V and 10 bases from J, the junction contained 7 bases not matched to a gene. The DNA of the CDR3 is TGTGCCAGCAGCCGGGATAGGGGGCGAGCTTTCTTT. Its translation is CASSRDRGRAFF.

The chain couples TRBV28 to TRBJ1-5; D is ambiguous. The CDR3 has 13 residues. CDR1 and CDR2 from the germline V gene are MDHEN and SYDVKM. Trimming removed 4 bases from V and 10 bases from J, with 14 bases in between. The CDR3 spells CASSSPDLGPQHF. As DNA, the CDR3 is TGTGCCAGCAGTTCCCCGGACTTGGGACCCCAGCATTTT.

V usage is TRBV25-1 and J usage is TRBJ1-5; D may be TRBD1 (6 bases). There are 14 residues in the CDR3. Per germline, CDR1 MGHDK and CDR2 SYGVNS. V was pared by 6 bases and J by 5 bases, with 14 bases between. The CDR3 reads CASSLAGADQPQHF. The DNA of the CDR3 is TGTGCCAGCAGCTTGGCAGGGGCGGATCAGCCCCAGCATTTT.

This chain uses TRBV28 with TRBJ1-2, with 7 nucleotides matching TRBD1. This CDR3 comprises 14 residues. The V gene's germline CDR1 is MDHEN and CDR2 SYDVKM. Trimming took 8 bases from V and 4 from J; bases not matched to a gene: 10. CDR3 loop: CASLGTVLIYGYTF. CDR3 nucleotide sequence: TGTGCCAGCCTCGGGACAGTGCTCATCTATGGCTACACCTTC.

The chain joins TRBV19 to TRBJ1-1; 10 positions match TRBD1. Trimming took 9 bases from V and 0 from J; bases not matched to a gene: 7. The CDR3 has 15 residues. CDR1 LNHDA and CDR2 SQIVND come from the germline V gene (reference sequence). This CDR3 is CASGKGQGMNTEAFF. The DNA of the CDR3 is TGTGCCAGCGGTAAGGGACAGGGGATGAACACTGAAGCTTTCTTT.

The chain is built from TRBV10-3 and TRBJ1-1; TRBD1 is a possible D gene (6 bases). Germline CDR1 and CDR2: ENHRY and SYGVKD. The CDR3 totals 11 residues. V was trimmed by 6 bases and J by 11 bases, leaving 13 bases between them. The CDR3 loop is CAIREQGAAFF. For the CDR3, the DNA is TGTGCCATCAGGGAACAGGGTGCGGCTTTCTTT.

This clone was detected a few times. The CDR3 bases are TGTGCCAGCAGTGAGGGAGCCGAGGGATCTAGTGGCTACACCTTC. Protein sequence: CASSEGAEGSSGYTF. The chain combines TRBV6-1 with TRBJ1-2; D not certain. From germline, CDR1 is MNHNS and CDR2 SASEGT. Trimming took off 3 bases at V and 7 bases at J, with 18 bases between the two ends. The CDR3 is 15 amino acids.

This chain connects TRBV18 to TRBJ1-2; no clear D gene. The CDR3 covers 13 residues. The germline V and J ends were trimmed by 3 bases and 3 bases, with 8 bases remaining between them. Germline V CDR1 and CDR2: KGHSH, LQKENI. The CDR3 here is CASSPNPDYGYTF. The CDR3 DNA is TGTGCCAGCTCACCCAATCCGGACTATGGCTACACCTTC.

The V call is TRBV10-3, the J call TRBJ2-7; D unresolved. CDR3 length: 13 residues. Germline V gene sequence: CDR1 ENHRY, CDR2 SYGVKD. V shed 0 bases and J shed 0 bases, with 3 bases lying between them. CDR3 coding DNA: TGTGCCATCAGTGAGTCCAGCTCCTACGAGCAGTACTTC. This encodes CAISESSSYEQYF.

This clone was recorded a few times. The rearrangement links TRBV28 to TRBJ1-5; possible D gene TRBD1, 5 bases. The CDR3 spans 15 residues. Germline V gene data show CDR1 as MDHEN and CDR2 as SYDVKM. V dropped 1 base and J dropped 3 bases, with 10 bases sitting between them. The CDR3 DNA sequence: TGTGCCAGCAGTTTATTTCAGGGAATCAATCAGCCCCAGCATTTT. Translating it yields CASSLFQGINQPQHF.

This clone was counted a single time. The chain uses TRBV5-1 and TRBJ2-7; 15 nucleotides align to TRBD2. The CDR3 is 19 residues long. V shed 3 bases and J 0 bases; nucleotides not matched to a gene: 10. Germline CDR1 SGHRS, CDR2 YFSETQ. CDR3 sequence: CASSSRGLAGGPSSYEQYF. In DNA form, the CDR3 reads TGCGCCAGCAGCTCCAGGGGACTAGCGGGAGGACCCTCCTCCTACGAGCAGTACTTC.

The gene calls are TRBV28 and TRBJ2-3; 8 positions agree with TRBD1. CDR1 is MDHEN, CDR2 SYDVKM, per germline. This CDR3 has 15 amino acids. The junction had 2 bases not matched to a gene; V was cut back by 2 bases and J by 1 base. DNA for the CDR3: TGTGCCAGCAGTTTACAGGGGGCCGGCACAGATACGCAGTATTTT. It translates to CASSLQGAGTDTQYF.